This TCR beta chain was sequenced in a study of shared clonotypes between healthy human individuals. Only in-frame clones appear in the TCRdb table, and some are missing; sequencing was by immunoSEQ multiplex PCR. In the table there are about 600,000 clones, roughly 97% of which are singletons. The ends were cut back, 0 bases at V and 6 bases at J, with 15 bases in the middle. CDR1 is SGHRS, CDR2 YFSETQ, per germline. The CDR3 is 15 residues long. The origin of this receptor is a woman aged 25-40 years in good health. The sequenced sample consisted of naive CD4+ T cells sorted from blood. Subset described: CD45RA+ positively selected. This sequence joins TRBV5-1 and TRBJ1-2; weak D call: TRBD1 (6 bases). The CDR3 nucleotides read TGCGCCAGCAGCTTGGACAGGGCGGCACGAAATGGCTACACCTTC. Translated, it gives CASSLDRAARNGYTF.